This entry features one TCR beta chain sequence. The target antigen is unknown. This entry is derived from a study of shared clonotypes between healthy human individuals. In the study overall: Sampling drew on donors who were a couple of women and a few men aged 18 to 49. Whole-study findings and limits: It was the non-shared clonotypes that had lower generation probabilities than clonotypes shared by all four donors.

Donors were Caucasian adults residing in Nashville, Tennessee, USA. Authors' analysis steps: ImmunoSEQ sequences covered only the junction and lacked quality scores; filtering therefore differed. Sequenced by immunoSEQ multiplex PCR; TCRdb stores in-frame clones only, minus some. V, J and clone size are those of that table, while D and trimming were read from the DNA. This table has 2 million to 3 million clones, approximately 94% appearing once. Germline CDR1 is SGHNT and CDR2 is YYREEE (reference sequence). This CDR3 spans 13 amino acids. Trimming took 3 bases from V and 6 from J, leaving 13 bases between them.

The source is a man younger than 35 in good health. Some clones in this sample may be carry-over from other donors' samples. The sample consisted of naive CD4+ T cells from PBMCs. Subset reported: CD45RA+ positively selected. The chain links TRBV5-4 to TRBJ2-7, with D perhaps TRBD1 or TRBD2 (6 bases each). The CDR3 DNA follows: TGTGCCAGCAGCTCCTCGGGGGCTCGCGAGCAGTACTTC. It translates to CASSSSGAREQYF.